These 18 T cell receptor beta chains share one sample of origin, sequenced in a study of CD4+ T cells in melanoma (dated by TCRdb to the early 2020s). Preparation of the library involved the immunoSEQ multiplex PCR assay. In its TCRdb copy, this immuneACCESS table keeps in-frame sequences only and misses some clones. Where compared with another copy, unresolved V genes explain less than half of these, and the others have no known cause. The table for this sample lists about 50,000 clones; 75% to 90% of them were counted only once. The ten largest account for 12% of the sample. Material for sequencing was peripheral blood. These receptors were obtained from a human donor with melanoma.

CDR3 protein: CASTQDRSGELFF. CDR3 DNA: TGTGCCAGCACCCAAGACAGGTCAGGGGAGCTGTTTTTT. The rearrangement links TRBV6-5 to TRBJ2-2; perhaps TRBD1 as D (6 bases). The CDR3 totals 13 residues. Trimming shortened V by 7 bases and J by 8 bases, and 14 bases separated the two germline ends. CDR1 and CDR2 (germline): MNHEY, SVGAGI.

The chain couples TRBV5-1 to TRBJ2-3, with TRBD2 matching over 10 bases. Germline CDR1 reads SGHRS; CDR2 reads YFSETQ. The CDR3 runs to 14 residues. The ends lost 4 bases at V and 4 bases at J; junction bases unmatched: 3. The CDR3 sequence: CASSPSGGADTQYF. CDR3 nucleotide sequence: TGCGCCAGCAGCCCCAGCGGGGGGGCAGATACGCAGTATTTT.

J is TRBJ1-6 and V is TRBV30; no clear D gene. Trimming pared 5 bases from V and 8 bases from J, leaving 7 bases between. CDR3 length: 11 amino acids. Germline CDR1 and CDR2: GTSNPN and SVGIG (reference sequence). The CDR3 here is CAWSEDSPLHF. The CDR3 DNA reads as TGTGCCTGGTCTGAGGATTCACCCCTCCACTTT.

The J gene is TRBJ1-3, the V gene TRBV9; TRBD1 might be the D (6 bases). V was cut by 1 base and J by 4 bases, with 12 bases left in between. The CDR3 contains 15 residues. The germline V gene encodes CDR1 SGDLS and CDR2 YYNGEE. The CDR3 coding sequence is TGTGCCAGCAGCGTACAGGGGAGTCGAGGAAACACCATATATTTT. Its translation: CASSVQGSRGNTIYF.

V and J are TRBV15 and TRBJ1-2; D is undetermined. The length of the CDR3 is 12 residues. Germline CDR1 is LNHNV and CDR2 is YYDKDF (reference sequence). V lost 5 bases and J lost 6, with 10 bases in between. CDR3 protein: CATSPGWDGYTF. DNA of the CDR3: TGTGCCACCAGCCCGGGTTGGGATGGCTACACCTTC.

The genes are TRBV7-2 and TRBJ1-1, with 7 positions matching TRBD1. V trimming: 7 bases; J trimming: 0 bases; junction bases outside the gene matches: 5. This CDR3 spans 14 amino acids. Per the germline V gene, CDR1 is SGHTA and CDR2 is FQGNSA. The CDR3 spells CASTKGALNTEAFF. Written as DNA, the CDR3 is TGTGCCAGCACCAAGGGGGCGTTGAACACTGAAGCTTTCTTT. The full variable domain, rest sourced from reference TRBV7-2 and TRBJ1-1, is GAGVSQSPSNKVTEKGKDVELRCDPISGHTALYWYRQSLGQGLEFLIYFQGNSAPDKSGLPSDRFSAERTGGSVSTLTIQRTQQEDSAVYLCASTKGALNTEAFFGQGTRLTVV.

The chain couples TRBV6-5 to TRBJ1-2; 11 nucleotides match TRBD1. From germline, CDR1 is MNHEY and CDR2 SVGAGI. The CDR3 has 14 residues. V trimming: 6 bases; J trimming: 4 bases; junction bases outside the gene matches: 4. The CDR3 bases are TGTGCCAGCAGAGCCGGGACAGGGGGCTATGGCTACACCTTC. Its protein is CASRAGTGGYGYTF.

The CDR3 is CASRDRGRDYGYTF. CDR3 DNA: TGTGCCAGCAGGGACAGGGGGCGCGACTATGGCTACACCTTC. The genes are TRBV6-5 and TRBJ1-2; TRBD1 agrees at 11 bases. Germline-derived CDR1 and CDR2 are MNHEY and SVGAGI. CDR3 length equals 14 residues. V shed 6 bases, J shed 3 bases, and the junction held 3 bases outside the gene matches.

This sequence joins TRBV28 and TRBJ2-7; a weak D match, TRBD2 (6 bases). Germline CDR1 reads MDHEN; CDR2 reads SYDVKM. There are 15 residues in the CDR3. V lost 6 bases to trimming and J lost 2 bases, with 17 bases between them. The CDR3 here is CASSPGVGRAYEQYF. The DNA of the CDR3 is TGTGCCAGCAGCCCGGGGGTAGGCAGGGCCTACGAGCAGTACTTC.

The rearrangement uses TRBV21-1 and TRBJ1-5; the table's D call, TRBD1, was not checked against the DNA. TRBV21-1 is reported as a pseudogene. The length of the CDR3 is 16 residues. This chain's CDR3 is CASSKGGGTGDQPQHF. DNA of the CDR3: TGTGCCAGCAGCAAAGGAGGGGGAACAGGGGATCAGCCCCAGCATTTT.

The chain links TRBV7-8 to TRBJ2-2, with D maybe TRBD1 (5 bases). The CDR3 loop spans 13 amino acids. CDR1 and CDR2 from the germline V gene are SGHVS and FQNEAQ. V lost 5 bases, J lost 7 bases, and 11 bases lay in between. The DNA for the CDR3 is TGTGCCAGCAGCCTCCAGGGTAACGGGGAGCTGTTTTTT. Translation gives CASSLQGNGELFF.

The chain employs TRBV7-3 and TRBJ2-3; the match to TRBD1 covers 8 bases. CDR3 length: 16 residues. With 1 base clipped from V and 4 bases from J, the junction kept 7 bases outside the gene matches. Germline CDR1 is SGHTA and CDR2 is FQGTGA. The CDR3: CASSLKGGQGPDTQYF. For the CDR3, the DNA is TGTGCCAGCAGCTTAAAGGGAGGACAGGGCCCAGATACGCAGTATTTT.

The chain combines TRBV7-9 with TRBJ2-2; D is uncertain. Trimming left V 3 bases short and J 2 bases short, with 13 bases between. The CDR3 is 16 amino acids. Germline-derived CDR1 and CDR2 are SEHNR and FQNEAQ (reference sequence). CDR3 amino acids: CASSFPEGLNTGELFF. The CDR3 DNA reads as TGTGCCAGCAGCTTTCCTGAAGGGCTAAACACCGGGGAGCTGTTTTTT.

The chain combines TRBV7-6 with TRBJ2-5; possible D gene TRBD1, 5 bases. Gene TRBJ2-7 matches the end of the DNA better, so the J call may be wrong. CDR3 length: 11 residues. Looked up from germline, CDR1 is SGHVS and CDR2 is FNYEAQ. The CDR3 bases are TGTGCCAGCAGCCAGGGCCACGAGCAGTACTTC. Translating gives CASSQGHEQYF.

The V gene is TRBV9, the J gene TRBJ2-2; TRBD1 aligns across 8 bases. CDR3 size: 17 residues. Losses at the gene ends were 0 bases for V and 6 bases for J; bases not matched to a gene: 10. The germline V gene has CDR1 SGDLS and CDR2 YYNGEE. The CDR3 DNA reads TGTGCCAGCAGCGTAGGGACAGGGCAACCCTGGGCCGGGGAGCTGTTTTTT. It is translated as CASSVGTGQPWAGELFF.

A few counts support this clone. CDR3 sequence reads: CASSGPLRNTEAFF. The CDR3 nucleotides are TGCGCCAGCAGCGGGCCGTTAAGGAACACTGAAGCTTTCTTT. The chain combines TRBV4-1 with TRBJ1-1, with D unresolved. V lost 5 bases and J 1 base, leaving 11 bases between the germline ends. Germline V gene lookup returns CDR1 MGHRA and CDR2 YSYEKL. The CDR3 is made up of 14 amino acids.

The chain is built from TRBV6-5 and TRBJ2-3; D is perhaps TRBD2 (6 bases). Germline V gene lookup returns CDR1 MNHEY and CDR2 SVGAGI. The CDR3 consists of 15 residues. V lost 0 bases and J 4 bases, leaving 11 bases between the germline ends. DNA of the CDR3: TGTGCCAGCAGTTACTCTGGCGGGGAGTCAGATACGCAGTATTTT. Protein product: CASSYSGGESDTQYF.

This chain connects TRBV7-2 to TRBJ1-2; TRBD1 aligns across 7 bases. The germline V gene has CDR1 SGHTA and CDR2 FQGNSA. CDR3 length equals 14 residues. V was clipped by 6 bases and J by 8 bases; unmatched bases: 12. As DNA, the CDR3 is TGTGCCAGCAGACAAACAGGGGTCGGTGGCGGCTACACCTTC. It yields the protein CASRQTGVGGGYTF.